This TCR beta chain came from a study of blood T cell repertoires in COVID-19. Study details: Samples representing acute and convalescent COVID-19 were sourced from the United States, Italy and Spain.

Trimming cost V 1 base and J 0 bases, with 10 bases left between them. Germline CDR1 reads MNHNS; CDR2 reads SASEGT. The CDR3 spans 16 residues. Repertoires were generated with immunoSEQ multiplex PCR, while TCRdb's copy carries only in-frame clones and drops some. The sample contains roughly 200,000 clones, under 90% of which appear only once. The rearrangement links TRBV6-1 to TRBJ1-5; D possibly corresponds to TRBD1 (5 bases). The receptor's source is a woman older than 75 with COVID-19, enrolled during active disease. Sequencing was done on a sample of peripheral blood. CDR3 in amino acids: CASSEGVGGSNQPQHF. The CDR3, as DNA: TGTGCCAGCAGTGAAGGGGTGGGGGGTAGCAATCAGCCCCAGCATTTT.